This record concerns one T cell receptor beta chain sequence. Its cognate antigen has yet to be identified. Qualities for individual bases were not recorded, and no much larger clone is one base off. The collaborating institutions used their own protocols to collect whole blood in K2EDTA tubes. For TCRbeta analysis, collaborator samples were shipped as frozen whole blood, as isolated PBMCs, or as DNA extracted from either sample type. Taken from cysteine to phenylalanine, the CDR3 has 15 residues. The read is trimmed to its CDR3 DNA, 45 bases read in frame from base 1. V trim: 0 bases; J trim: 7 bases; unmatched bases: 6. For CDR1 and CDR2, the germline V gene lists MGHRA and YSYEKL. This sample was included in a study of blood T cell repertoires in COVID-19 (TCRdb year 2020). With respect to the entire study: Samples from collaborators originated in the United States, Italy and Spain and spanned both the acute and convalescent phases of COVID-19. Subjects who had been exposed to COVID-19, were actively infected with it, or had recovered from it provided the deeply sampled blood TCRbeta repertoires that made up the dataset. HLA class I and class II types, where available, came from metadata supplied by the sample provider rather than from assay-based typing. The material from the prospective study consisted of cDNA or gDNA derived from T cells, B-cell-depleted T cells, or PBMCs. The repertoires were released in a freely available public database meant as a resource for research on the immune response to SARS-CoV-2. Sample metadata almost always included a de-identified subject ID, COVID-19 status, age in years and sex. The samples were drawn from two sources: the first 160 participants of the ongoing ImmuneRACE study, and over 1,000 subjects contributed by 6 global collaborators.

Study-level results and caveats: Clinical and demographic metadata were provided uncurated, with the amount varying by source and participant.

The immunoSEQ Assay, a bias-controlled multiplex PCR, was used to amplify TCRbeta CDR3 regions from genomic DNA. The source study handled its data this way. The number of nucleated cells in each sample was estimated by amplification of reference gene primers within the assay. Sequence reads were collapsed and filtered to measure the absolute abundance of every unique TCRbeta CDR3 rearrangement. For each sample, productive Simpson clonality was calculated by taking the square root of Simpson's diversity index across productive rearrangements. In TCRdb, the immuneACCESS table is reduced to in-frame sequences with V and J assigned. These tables do not hold every clone; where another copy was compared, an unresolved V gene accounts for under half, and the others remain unexplained. D and trimming were read from the DNA, whereas the V and J calls and clone size are those reported in that table. In all, the sample holds 150,000 or so clones, and around 87% of those were seen once. 6% to 7% of the sample goes to the ten largest clones.

This clonotype was obtained from an older man with acute or convalescent COVID-19. The V and J segments used are TRBV4-1 and TRBJ1-5; 7 bases in between match TRBD1. Material: peripheral blood. The CDR3 sequence is CASSQDSTGKQPQHF. The DNA sequence is as follows: TGCGCCAGCAGCCAAGACTCGACAGGGAAACAGCCCCAGCATTTT.